This TCR beta chain was sequenced during a study of blood T cell repertoires in COVID-19. CDR3 length equals 15 residues. Germline V CDR1 and CDR2: SGHRS, YFSETQ. The V end was cut by 2 bases, the J end by 0 bases, with 9 bases between. Under the authors' procedure: For nucleated cells, counts were estimated from reference gene primer amplification. Libraries were prepared by immunoSEQ multiplex PCR; TCRdb keeps only in-frame clonotypes and omits some of them. V and J calls and clone size come straight from that table; D and trimming were deduced from the DNA. The sample has around 40,000 clones, about nine tenths seen once. This clone was seen just once.

Specimen: peripheral blood. This receptor was taken from a human donor in a cohort sampled during active COVID-19. The J gene is TRBJ2-4, the V gene TRBV5-1; D remains unclear. The CDR3 DNA follows: TGCGCCAGCAGCTTAGGCGGCCTAGCCAAAAACATTCAGTACTTC. It translates to CASSLGGLAKNIQYF.